The next 20 T cell receptor beta chains were all read from a single sample in a study of blood T cell repertoires in COVID-19. TCRdb keeps only in-frame clones here, not all; method: immunoSEQ multiplex PCR. The sample shows 300,000 to 350,000 clones, around 90% of them seen only once. Material for sequencing was peripheral blood. These receptors came from a man aged 18 to 30 with active or convalescent COVID-19.

The chain recombines TRBV4-1 with TRBJ1-1; 7 positions match TRBD1. Per the germline V gene, CDR1 is MGHRA and CDR2 is YSYEKL. The junction had 1 base not matched to a gene; V was cut back by 3 bases and J by 9 bases. The CDR3 runs to 11 residues. The CDR3 here is CASSQGQKAFF. The CDR3 DNA reads TGCGCCAGCAGCCAGGGACAGAAAGCTTTCTTT.

The V and J genes are TRBV4-1 and TRBJ1-5, with 8 nucleotides matching TRBD1. Germline CDR1 and CDR2: MGHRA and YSYEKL. This CDR3 is 16 amino acids long. J was trimmed by 11 bases and V by 0 bases; bases with no gene match: 12. In DNA form, the CDR3 reads TGCGCCAGCAGCCAAGAAGGGACAGGCGGTATTAGGTCCCAGCATTTT. It translates to CASSQEGTGGIRSQHF.

This chain links TRBV7-9 with TRBJ2-7, with D maybe TRBD2 (6 bases). The V gene lost 2 bases and the J gene lost 4 bases, with 12 bases spanning the gap. Germline-derived CDR1 and CDR2 are SEHNR and FQNEAQ (reference sequence). The CDR3 spans 14 residues. CDR3 in amino acids: CASSLIAVPYEQYF. DNA of the CDR3: TGTGCCAGCAGCTTAATAGCGGTTCCTTACGAGCAGTACTTC.

The J gene is TRBJ1-3, the V gene TRBV27; no firm D call. Germline V gene lookup returns CDR1 MNHEY and CDR2 SMNVEV (reference sequence). CDR3 size: 15 residues. V was trimmed by 8 bases and J by 4 bases, leaving 18 bases between them. Written as DNA, the CDR3 is TGTGCCAGCGCGAGGGAGGCCCGGCGGGGAAACACCATATATTTT. Protein: CASAREARRGNTIYF.

The CDR3 spells CASSLHRDNYNEQFF. CDR3 sequence (DNA): TGTGCCAGCAGCCTTCACCGGGACAACTACAATGAGCAGTTCTTC. This chain links TRBV9 with TRBJ2-1, with a possible D match to TRBD1 (6 bases). Trimming removed 4 bases at V and 3 bases at J, with 14 bases between. From germline, CDR1 is SGDLS and CDR2 YYNGEE. This CDR3 comprises 15 residues.

V usage is TRBV4-1 and J usage is TRBJ2-1; 8 bases align to TRBD2. CDR1 MGHRA and CDR2 YSYEKL come from the germline V gene. The CDR3 is 17 residues long. V was pared by 3 bases and J by 0 bases, with 7 bases of the junction left unmatched. The CDR3 coding sequence is TGCGCCAGCAGCCACTCTAAGCGGGGGAGCTCCTACAATGAGCAGTTCTTC. Translated, it gives CASSHSKRGSSYNEQFF.

DNA for the CDR3: TGTGCCAGCAGCCCGGCAGGGGCGAGTGGAAACACCATATATTTT. Residues: CASSPAGASGNTIYF. The genes are TRBV2 and TRBJ1-3; the D gene is possibly TRBD1 (6 bases). The germline CDR1 and CDR2 sequences are SNHLY and FYNNEI. This CDR3 region has 15 residues. Trimming stripped 6 bases from V and 3 bases from J, with 15 bases between.

This clone was counted a single time. The chain combines TRBV7-2 with TRBJ2-7; no firm D call. The germline gives CDR1 SGHTA, CDR2 FQGNSA. The CDR3 extends over 16 amino acids. V was shortened by 4 bases and J by 0 bases, with 16 bases between the two germline ends. The CDR3 sequence is CASSSPPNSLSYEQYF. In DNA, the CDR3 is TGTGCCAGCAGCTCCCCGCCCAACAGTCTCTCCTACGAGCAGTACTTC.

CDR3 nucleotide sequence: TGTGCCAGCAGCCAAAGGGGGGGCGGGGAACTCTACGAGCAGTACTTC. This sequence encodes CASSQRGGGELYEQYF. The V gene is TRBV4-2, the J gene TRBJ2-7; weak D call: TRBD2 (7 bases). Trimming took 2 bases from V and 3 from J, leaving 17 bases between them. Germline CDR1 is LGHNA and CDR2 is YNFKEQ. The CDR3 is made up of 16 amino acids.

J is TRBJ1-2 and V is TRBV20-1; 9 nucleotides align to TRBD1. This CDR3 comprises 14 residues. The V segment lost 3 bases and the J segment 6 bases; nucleotides outside the gene matches: 8. CDR1 DFQATT and CDR2 SNEGSKA come from the germline V gene (reference sequence). The CDR3 sequence: CSASTGGLLNGYTF. The CDR3 bases are TGCAGTGCTAGTACAGGGGGCCTTCTTAATGGCTACACCTTC.

The J gene is TRBJ2-2, the V gene TRBV6-4; D is uncertain. Germline CDR1 is MRHNA and CDR2 is SNTAGT. V lost 6 bases and J 0 bases, leaving 5 bases between the germline ends. The CDR3 extends over 13 amino acids. The CDR3 DNA follows: TGTGCCAGCAGCGTTGCGAACACCGGGGAGCTGTTTTTT. Residues: CASSVANTGELFF.

The chain is built from TRBV5-1 and TRBJ2-3, with 8 nucleotides matching TRBD2. The trim removed 3 bases at V and 2 bases at J, leaving 8 bases unmatched. This CDR3 spans 16 amino acids. Looked up from germline, CDR1 is SGHRS and CDR2 is YFSETQ. This chain's CDR3 is CASSSWLAGTTDTQYF. The CDR3 DNA follows: TGCGCCAGCAGCTCCTGGTTAGCGGGGACCACAGATACGCAGTATTTT.

The gene calls are TRBV11-2 and TRBJ2-1; the D gene is possibly TRBD1 (5 bases). The CDR3 extends over 16 amino acids. Germline loops: CDR1 SGHAT, CDR2 FQNNGV. The V end was cut by 1 base, the J end by 2 bases, with 12 bases between. The CDR3 loop is CASSLVPPRAYNEQFF. CDR3 nucleotide sequence: TGTGCCAGCAGCTTAGTACCCCCCAGGGCCTACAATGAGCAGTTCTTC.

The CDR3 DNA is TGTGCCAGCAGCCTCCTGGACTCCCGCGACAATGAGCAGTTCTTC. Protein sequence: CASSLLDSRDNEQFF. The rearrangement links TRBV5-4 to TRBJ2-1, with D possibly being TRBD2 (5 bases). The CDR3 is made up of 15 amino acids. Germline CDR1 is SGHNT and CDR2 is YYREEE (reference sequence). Trimming left V 4 bases short and J 5 bases short, with 16 bases between.

A remark on this clone: Different DNA sequences within this sample yield the same CDR3. The rearrangement links TRBV12-3 or TRBV12-4 to TRBJ1-1; D ambiguous. CDR3 size: 13 residues. The V end was cut by 5 bases, the J end by 0 bases, with 7 bases between. In DNA, the CDR3 is TGTGCCAGCAGTCTCAGTTTGAACACTGAAGCTTTCTTT. Translated: CASSLSLNTEAFF.

This chain joins TRBV9 and TRBJ2-7; TRBD1 is a possible D gene (6 bases). The V and J ends lost 4 bases and 6 bases respectively, with 23 bases between them. The CDR3 loop spans 16 amino acids. Germline values: CDR1 SGDLS, CDR2 YYNGEE. CDR3 DNA sequence: TGTGCCAGCAGCCCCAGACAGGTAGTAGGAGCAGGCGAGCAGTACTTC. Protein: CASSPRQVVGAGEQYF.

This clone was recorded only once. The V call is TRBV7-2, the J call TRBJ2-7, with TRBD2 matching over 7 bases. The ends lost 8 bases at V and 6 bases at J; junction bases unmatched: 13. The CDR3 spans 14 residues. Germline-derived CDR1 and CDR2 are SGHTA and FQGNSA. CDR3 region: CASRPPGLPSEQYF. The CDR3 DNA reads TGTGCCAGCCGCCCGCCGGGACTACCGTCCGAGCAGTACTTC.

V usage is TRBV5-6 and J usage is TRBJ1-1; TRBD1 might be the D (6 bases). This CDR3 is 14 amino acids long. Germline CDR1 and CDR2: SGHDT and YYEEEE. V gave up 0 bases and J gave up 6 bases, with 12 bases separating them. The CDR3 nucleotides are TGTGCCAGCAGCTTGGATGGGGGCGGCCCTGAAGCTTTCTTT. Translating it yields CASSLDGGGPEAFF.

The rearrangement uses TRBV19 and TRBJ1-5; D remains unclear. V lost 0 bases and J 10 bases, leaving 16 bases between the germline ends. The CDR3 runs 15 residues. Germline-derived CDR1 and CDR2 are LNHDA and SQIVND (reference sequence). CDR3 region: CASSIDRGGIQPQHF. CDR3 sequence (DNA): TGTGCCAGTAGTATAGATCGGGGAGGTATTCAACCCCAGCATTTT.

The gene calls are TRBV20-1 and TRBJ1-3, with 11 bases identical to TRBD1. V was pared by 3 bases and J by 7 bases, with 5 bases of the junction left unmatched. Germline lookup yields CDR1 DFQATT and CDR2 SNEGSKA (reference sequence). There are 14 residues in the CDR3. In DNA, the CDR3 is TGCAGTGCTAGTTCAGGGACAGGGGGGAACACCATATATTTT. This gives the protein CSASSGTGGNTIYF.